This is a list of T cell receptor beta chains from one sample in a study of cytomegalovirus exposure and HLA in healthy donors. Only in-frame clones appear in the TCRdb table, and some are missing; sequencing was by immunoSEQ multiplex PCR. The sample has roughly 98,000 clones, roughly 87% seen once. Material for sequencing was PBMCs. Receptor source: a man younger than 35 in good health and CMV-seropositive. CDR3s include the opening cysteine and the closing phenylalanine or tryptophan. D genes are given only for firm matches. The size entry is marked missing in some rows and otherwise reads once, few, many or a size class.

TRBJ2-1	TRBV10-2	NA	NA	TGCGCCAGCAGTGAGACCTTTGCGAAGCAGTTCTTC	CASSETFAKQFF
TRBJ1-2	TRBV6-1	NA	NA	TGTGCCAGCAGTGAAAGTTCGGACAGATATAACTATGGCTACACCTTC	CASSESSDRYNYGYTF
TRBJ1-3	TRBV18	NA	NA	TGTGCCAGCTCATCAAAAAGACAGGTCTCTGGAAACACCATATATTTT	CASSSKRQVSGNTIYF
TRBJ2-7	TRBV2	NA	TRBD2	TGTGCCAGCAGTGAGTTAGCGGGGCCTAGCTCCTACGAGCAGTACTTC	CASSELAGPSSYEQYF
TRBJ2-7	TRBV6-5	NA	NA	TGTGCCAGCAGTTACTCGCCAGGGGACTCCTACGAGCAGTACTTC	CASSYSPGDSYEQYF
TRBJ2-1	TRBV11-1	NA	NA	TGTGCCAGCAGCTCGCTGGAGGCTACCCGTTACAATGAGCAGTTCTTC	CASSSLEATRYNEQFF
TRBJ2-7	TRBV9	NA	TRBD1	TGTGCCAGCAGCCTACAGGGGGGCGAGCAGTACTTC	CASSLQGGEQYF
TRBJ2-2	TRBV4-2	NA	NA	TGTGCCAGCAGGTGGCTAGCTTCGACCTCCGGGGAGCTGTTTTTT	CASRWLASTSGELFF
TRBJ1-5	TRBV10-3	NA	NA	TGTGCCTTCTCCCGGGGGCCCCAGCATTTT	CAFSRGPQHF
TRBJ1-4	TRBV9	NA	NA	TGTGCCAGCAGCGTAGACGGGAATGAAAAACTGTTTTTT	CASSVDGNEKLFF
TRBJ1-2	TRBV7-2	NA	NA	TGTGCCAGCAGCCCCCAGGGTCCGAACCTGTATGGCTACACCTTC	CASSPQGPNLYGYTF
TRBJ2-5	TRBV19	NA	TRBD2	TGTGCCAGTAGTAGCGGGGGCCAAGAGACCCAGTACTTC	CASSSGGQETQYF
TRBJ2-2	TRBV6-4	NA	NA	TGTGCCAGCAGTGATAGCACCGGGGAGCTGTTTTTT	CASSDSTGELFF
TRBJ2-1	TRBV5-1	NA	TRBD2	TGCGCCAGCAGTACCGGGACTAGTAACAATGAGCAGTTCTTC	CASSTGTSNNEQFF
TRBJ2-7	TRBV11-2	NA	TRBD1	TGTGCCAGCAGCCCGGGACAGCGACTATCCTACGTCGAGCAGTACTTC	CASSPGQRLSYVEQYF
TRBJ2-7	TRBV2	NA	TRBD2	TGTGCCACCCTCCTGGGGACTAGCCAAAGAACCTACGAGCAGTACTTC	CATLLGTSQRTYEQYF
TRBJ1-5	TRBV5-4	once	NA	TGTGCCAGCAGCGCGGGGGGAGGTAGCAATCAGCCCCAGCATTTT	CASSAGGGSNQPQHF
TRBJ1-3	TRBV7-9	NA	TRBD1	TGTGCCAGCAGCCAAACCGGGACAGACCTCTCTGGAAACACCATATATTTT	CASSQTGTDLSGNTIYF
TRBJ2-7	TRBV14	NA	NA	TGTGCCAGCAGCCAAGTCGGCAGGGACTACGAGCAGTACTTC	CASSQVGRDYEQYF
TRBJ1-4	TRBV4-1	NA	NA	TGCGCCAGCAGCCAGAGACAGGTTGGCGGTGAAAAACTGTTTTTT	CASSQRQVGGEKLFF
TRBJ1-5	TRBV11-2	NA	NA	TGTGCCAGCAGCTTAGATGCGGGGTATAGCAATCAGCCCCAGCATTTT	CASSLDAGYSNQPQHF
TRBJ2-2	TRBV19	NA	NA	TGTGCCAGTAGTTACGGGTCGAACACCGGGGAGCTGTTTTTT	CASSYGSNTGELFF
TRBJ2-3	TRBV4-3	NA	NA	TGCGCCAGCAGCCAAGGGGTAGGGGCAGGGGATACGCAGTATTTT	CASSQGVGAGDTQYF
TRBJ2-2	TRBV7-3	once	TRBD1	TGTGCCAGCAGCCTGAACAGGGGGATGAACACCGGGGAGCTGTTTTTT	CASSLNRGMNTGELFF
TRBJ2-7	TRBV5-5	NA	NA	TGTGCCAGCAGCTTGACAGGGAGCTCGTACGAGCAGTACTTC	CASSLTGSSYEQYF
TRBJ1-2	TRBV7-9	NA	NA	TGTGCCAGCAGCTTAGGCAGCAGGGGCCGTCTTTTTGGCTACACCTTC	CASSLGSRGRLFGYTF
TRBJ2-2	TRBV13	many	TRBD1	TGTGCCAGCAGCGCAGGGGGGACAGGGAACCGGGAGCTGTTTTTT	CASSAGGTGNRELFF
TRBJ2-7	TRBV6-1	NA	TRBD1	TGTGCCACACGACAGGGGGTTGAGCAGTACTTC	CATRQGVEQYF
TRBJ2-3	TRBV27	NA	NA	TGTGCCAGCACCGGGCGGGGTTTAGTAGATACGCAGTATTTT	CASTGRGLVDTQYF
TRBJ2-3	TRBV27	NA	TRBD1	TGTGCCAGCAGTTTAGTAGGGACAGGGAGCACAGATACGCAGTATTTT	CASSLVGTGSTDTQYF
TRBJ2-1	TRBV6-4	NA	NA	TGTGCCAGCAGCCCCGAATCCGGGGGATGGAATGAGCAGTTCTTC	CASSPESGGWNEQFF
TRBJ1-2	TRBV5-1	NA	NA	TGCGCCAGCAGCCTAGGGGAGGCTTCCTCCTATGGCTACACCTTC	CASSLGEASSYGYTF
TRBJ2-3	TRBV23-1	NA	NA	TGCGCCAGCAGGAAAACCGGGACATCAAGCACAGATACGCAGTATTTT	CASRKTGTSSTDTQYF
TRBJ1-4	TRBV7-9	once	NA	TGTGCCAGCAGATCTGGGGCAGTTAATGAAAAACTGTTTTTT	CASRSGAVNEKLFF
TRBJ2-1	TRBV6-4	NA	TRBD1	TGTGCCAGCAGTGAGAGCGGGACAGGGATCCATGAGCAGTTCTTC	CASSESGTGIHEQFF
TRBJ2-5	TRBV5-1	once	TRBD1	TGCGCCAGCAGCTTGGGGCAGGGGGCTTTTGAGACCCAGTACTTC	CASSLGQGAFETQYF
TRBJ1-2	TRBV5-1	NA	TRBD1	TGCGCCAGCAGCCATCCGGGACAGGGGGCTAACTATGGCTACACCTTC	CASSHPGQGANYGYTF
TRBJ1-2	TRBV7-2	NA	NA	TGTGCCAGCAGCTTAGCTCTAGGAGGTACCTATGGCTACACCTTC	CASSLALGGTYGYTF
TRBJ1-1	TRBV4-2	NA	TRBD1	TGTGCCAGCAGCCTTCGGACAGGAGACCCCACTGAAGCTTTCTTT	CASSLRTGDPTEAFF
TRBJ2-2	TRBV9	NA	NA	TGTGCCAGCAGCGTCCTCCCGGGGGAGAACACCGGGGAGCTGTTTTTT	CASSVLPGENTGELFF
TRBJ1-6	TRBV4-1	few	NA	TGCGCCAGCAGCCAAGACCACCAGGCATCGAATTCACCCCTCCACTTT	CASSQDHQASNSPLHF
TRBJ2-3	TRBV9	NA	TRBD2	TGTGCCAGCAGCGCACTAGCGGGAGAGGGTACAGATACGCAGTATTTT	CASSALAGEGTDTQYF
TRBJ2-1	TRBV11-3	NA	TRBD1	TGTGCCAGCAGCCGCACAAGGGGGCGCGAGCAGTTCTTC	CASSRTRGREQFF
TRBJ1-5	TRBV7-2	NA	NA	TGTGCCAGCAGCTTAGGCCGCAGGGGAAGCAATCAGCCCCAGCATTTT	CASSLGRRGSNQPQHF
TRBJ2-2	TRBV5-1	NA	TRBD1	TGCGCCAGCAGTCAGAGAACAAGACGGACAGGCACGAACACCGGGGAGCTGTTTTTT	CASSQRTRRTGTNTGELFF
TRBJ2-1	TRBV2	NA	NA	TGTGCCAGCAGGGAGAATCCTAGTGGTGAGCAGTTCTTC	CASRENPSGEQFF
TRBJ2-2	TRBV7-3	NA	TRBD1	TGTGCCAGCAGAGAAACCGGGACAGGGGTCCCCGGGGAGCTGTTTTTT	CASRETGTGVPGELFF
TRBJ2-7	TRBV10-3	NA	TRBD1	TGTGCCACCGAACGCCGGGACAGGGGAACCTACGAGCAGTACTTC	CATERRDRGTYEQYF
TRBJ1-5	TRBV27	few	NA	TGTGCCAGCAGTTTTGTCGGGGTTCAGCCCCAGCATTTT	CASSFVGVQPQHF
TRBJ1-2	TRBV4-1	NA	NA	TGCGCCAGCAGCCAAGAAGGACACCCCTATGGCTACACCTTC	CASSQEGHPYGYTF
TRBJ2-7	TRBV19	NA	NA	TGTGCCAGTAGTACCCTAACCGGGACACCCTTCCCCTACGAGCAGTACTTC	CASSTLTGTPFPYEQYF
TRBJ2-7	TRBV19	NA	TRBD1	TGTGCCAGTAGTGTGGGGACAGGGATTCCCCACGAGCAGTACTTC	CASSVGTGIPHEQYF
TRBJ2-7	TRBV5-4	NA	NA	TGTGCCAGCCAGACCGGGACACTGGGCGTCGAGCAGTACTTC	CASQTGTLGVEQYF
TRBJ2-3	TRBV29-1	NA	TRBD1	TGCAGCGTTGGCACAATGGGGACAGGGGGCACAGATACGCAGTATTTT	CSVGTMGTGGTDTQYF